This is a list of T cell receptor beta chains from one sample in a study of blood T cell repertoires in COVID-19. Data came from immunoSEQ multiplex PCR; TCRdb stores just in-frame clones and leaves some out. Seen here are 350,000 to 400,000 clones, 88% observed once, and the top ten hold over 0.9%. Specimen: PBMCs or T cells enriched from blood (not recorded which). These receptors all stem from a woman aged 25 to 39 with acute COVID-19. Both conserved end residues are part of each CDR3. A D gene is named only where the DNA matches it firmly. Not every row has a clone size; where given, it reads once, few, many or a size class.

abundance: .; j_gene: TRBJ2-7; v_gene: TRBV7-2; d_gene: TRBD2; CDR3nt: TGTGCCAGCAGCGAATTAGCGGGGGACGGATACGAGCAGTACTTC; CDR3aa: CASSELAGDGYEQYF
abundance: .; j_gene: TRBJ2-2; v_gene: TRBV7-9; d_gene: .; CDR3nt: TGTGCCAGCAGCCCATGGCTAGGGGGGAACACCGGGGAGCTGTTTTTT; CDR3aa: CASSPWLGGNTGELFF
abundance: .; j_gene: TRBJ1-6; v_gene: TRBV7-2; d_gene: TRBD1; CDR3nt: TGTGCCAGCAGCTTCGGACAGGGGACACCCCTCCACTTT; CDR3aa: CASSFGQGTPLHF
abundance: once; j_gene: TRBJ2-1; v_gene: TRBV5-4; d_gene: TRBD2; CDR3nt: TGTGCCAGCAGCTTCTACCCATTTTCCGGGGGGGTCGTTCGCGATGAGCAGTTCTTC; CDR3aa: CASSFYPFSGGVVRDEQFF
abundance: .; j_gene: TRBJ2-1; v_gene: TRBV4-1; d_gene: .; CDR3nt: TGCGCCAGCAGCCAAGGCACAGGGACCGATGAGCAGTTCTTC; CDR3aa: CASSQGTGTDEQFF
abundance: .; j_gene: TRBJ1-2; v_gene: TRBV9; d_gene: TRBD1; CDR3nt: TGTGCCAGCAGCGTAGTGGACAGGGATTATGGCTACACCTTC; CDR3aa: CASSVVDRDYGYTF
abundance: .; j_gene: TRBJ2-7; v_gene: TRBV19; d_gene: TRBD2; CDR3nt: TGTGCCAGTAGTAGCCTAGCGGGGGTTGTTCCCTACGAGCAGTACTTC; CDR3aa: CASSSLAGVVPYEQYF
abundance: .; j_gene: TRBJ2-3; v_gene: TRBV5-6; d_gene: .; CDR3nt: TGTGCCAGCAGCTTTCCGAGCGGGCCAACAGATACGCAGTATTTT; CDR3aa: CASSFPSGPTDTQYF
abundance: .; j_gene: TRBJ1-6; v_gene: TRBV11-2; d_gene: TRBD1; CDR3nt: TGTGCCAGCAGCGGAGGGACAGTCTCACCCCTCCACTTT; CDR3aa: CASSGGTVSPLHF
abundance: .; j_gene: TRBJ2-5; v_gene: TRBV23-1; d_gene: .; CDR3nt: TGCGCCAGCAGTCAATCCGAGGGGGTTTCGGGCCAAGAGACCCAGTACTTC; CDR3aa: CASSQSEGVSGQETQYF
abundance: once; j_gene: TRBJ1-2; v_gene: TRBV18; d_gene: TRBD1; CDR3nt: TGTGCCAGCTCACCAGTTCTTCGAGGCAGGGGGGACTATGGCTACACCTTC; CDR3aa: CASSPVLRGRGDYGYTF
abundance: .; j_gene: TRBJ1-5; v_gene: TRBV5-1; d_gene: .; CDR3nt: TGCGCCAGCAGTCGGGACACCGGCGGCAATCAGCCCCAGCATTTT; CDR3aa: CASSRDTGGNQPQHF
abundance: .; j_gene: TRBJ2-7; v_gene: TRBV11-2; d_gene: TRBD2; CDR3nt: TGTGCCAGCAGCTCCCGACGACTAGCGGGGGGTTACGACGAGCAGTACTTC; CDR3aa: CASSSRRLAGGYDEQYF
abundance: .; j_gene: TRBJ2-1; v_gene: TRBV7-8; d_gene: TRBD2; CDR3nt: TGTGCCAGCAGCGACACTAGCGGGAGCTCCTACAATGAGCAGTTCTTC; CDR3aa: CASSDTSGSSYNEQFF
abundance: .; j_gene: TRBJ1-1; v_gene: TRBV7-2; d_gene: TRBD1; CDR3nt: TGTGCCAGCAGCTTAACAGGGGTGAACACTGAAGCTTTCTTT; CDR3aa: CASSLTGVNTEAFF
abundance: .; j_gene: TRBJ1-4; v_gene: TRBV13; d_gene: TRBD1; CDR3nt: TGTGCCAGCAGCCCATACGACAGGGAATCGGAAAAACTGTTTTTT; CDR3aa: CASSPYDRESEKLFF
abundance: .; j_gene: TRBJ2-3; v_gene: TRBV19; d_gene: TRBD1; CDR3nt: TGTGCCAGTAGTCGGACAGGGCACACAGATACGCAGTATTTT; CDR3aa: CASSRTGHTDTQYF
abundance: once; j_gene: TRBJ2-3; v_gene: TRBV5-1; d_gene: TRBD2; CDR3nt: TGCGCCAGCAGCTTAGGGCGGGGGGGCGCGAATACGCAGTATTTT; CDR3aa: CASSLGRGGANTQYF
abundance: .; j_gene: TRBJ1-5; v_gene: TRBV20-1; d_gene: .; CDR3nt: TGCAGTGCTAGTGGGCAGGGTGAGAGCAATCAGCCCCAGCATTTT; CDR3aa: CSASGQGESNQPQHF
abundance: .; j_gene: TRBJ1-1; v_gene: TRBV6-5; d_gene: .; CDR3nt: TGTGCCAGCAGTTACTCGGAGGGCGGAAACACTGAAGCTTTCTTT; CDR3aa: CASSYSEGGNTEAFF
abundance: .; j_gene: TRBJ1-1; v_gene: TRBV5-1; d_gene: TRBD1; CDR3nt: TGCGCCAGCAGCCCCGGACAGGGAACGTTTCGCACTGAAGCTTTCTTT; CDR3aa: CASSPGQGTFRTEAFF
abundance: once; j_gene: TRBJ2-3; v_gene: TRBV27; d_gene: TRBD1; CDR3nt: TGTGCCAGCAGTTTATACGGGACAGGGAATCCAGATACGCAGTATTTT; CDR3aa: CASSLYGTGNPDTQYF
abundance: .; j_gene: TRBJ1-1; v_gene: TRBV10-3; d_gene: .; CDR3nt: TGTGCCATTCGCGACACGACAGTGATCACTGAAGCTTTCTTT; CDR3aa: CAIRDTTVITEAFF
abundance: .; j_gene: TRBJ1-2; v_gene: TRBV10-2; d_gene: .; CDR3nt: TGCGCCAGCAGTGATCGTTCCGGGACTAACTATGGCTACACCTTC; CDR3aa: CASSDRSGTNYGYTF
abundance: few; j_gene: TRBJ2-7; v_gene: TRBV4-3; d_gene: .; CDR3nt: TGCGCCAGCAGCCAATACCGACAGAGCTCCTACGAGCAGTACTTC; CDR3aa: CASSQYRQSSYEQYF
abundance: .; j_gene: TRBJ2-7; v_gene: TRBV7-5; d_gene: .; CDR3nt: TGTGTCAGAAGCTTAGGTATCACCAACAGTCCTTACGAGCAGTACTTC; CDR3aa: CVRSLGITNSPYEQYF